These 2 T cell receptor beta chains originate from one sample sequenced in a study of radiotherapy plus CTLA-4 blockade in lung cancer. Clones were read by immunoSEQ multiplex PCR, and TCRdb kept only the in-frame ones, dropping some. The sample carries roughly 100,000 clones, 82% recorded once. The specimen comprised peripheral blood, sampled from a patient treated with radiotherapy plus ipilimumab. These receptors came from a human donor with non-small cell lung cancer who had a partial response to radiotherapy plus ipilimumab.

This chain links TRBV5-6 with TRBJ2-5, with D unresolved. The CDR3 extends over 14 amino acids. Germline-derived CDR1 and CDR2 are SGHDT and YYEEEE. Between the trimmed V and J ends, which lost 1 base and 4 bases, there was a span of 11 bases. CDR3 protein: CASSLFIERETQYF. CDR3 nucleotide sequence: TGTGCCAGCAGCTTGTTTATAGAGCGAGAGACCCAGTACTTC.

This clone was seen once. The V call is TRBV6-1, the J call TRBJ1-3, with TRBD1 as a possible D gene (6 bases). V shed 6 bases and J shed 2 bases, with 11 bases lying between them. The CDR3 runs to 14 residues. The germline V gene has CDR1 MNHNS and CDR2 SASEGT. DNA of the CDR3: TGTGCCAGCAGCGTAAACAGGGCTGGAAACACCATATATTTT. Amino acids: CASSVNRAGNTIYF.